Each of the 6 T cell receptor beta chains below was sequenced from the same sample in a study of blood T cell repertoires in COVID-19. Profiling relied on immunoSEQ multiplex PCR, and the TCRdb table lists in-frame clones only, not all of them. This sample yields over 200,000 clones, of which 88% are seen a single time; about 2.5% belongs to the top ten. The sequenced material came from peripheral blood. The receptors stem from a woman in her sixties with acute or convalescent COVID-19.

The CDR3 region is CASSSYGRSGGDGELFF. Here the CDR3 DNA reads TGTGCCAGCAGTTCCTACGGGAGGAGCGGGGGTGACGGGGAGCTGTTTTTT. The chain joins TRBV7-9 to TRBJ2-2; 8 bases are shared with TRBD2. There are 17 residues in the CDR3. V shed 6 bases, J shed 7 bases, and the junction held 16 bases outside the gene matches. In germline, CDR1 is SEHNR, CDR2 FQNEAQ (reference sequence).

This chain joins TRBV6-5 and TRBJ2-1, with 8 positions matching TRBD1. Germline V lookup: CDR1 MNHEY, CDR2 SVGAGI. The CDR3 is 15 residues long. J lost 8 bases, V lost 6 bases, and 12 bases had no gene match. The CDR3 DNA reads as TGTGCCAGCAGGTTACCAGGGGGCGCGTTGGATGAGCAGTTCTTC. Translating it yields CASRLPGGALDEQFF.

CDR3 DNA: TGTGCCAGCAGCTTAACAACAGGGATCTCTGGAAACACCATATATTTT. Its protein product is CASSLTTGISGNTIYF. This rearrangement joins TRBV7-9 to TRBJ1-3; possibly TRBD1 for D (6 bases). The CDR3 length is 16 residues. Trimming took 2 bases from V and 0 from J, leaving 11 bases between them. Germline values: CDR1 SEHNR, CDR2 FQNEAQ (reference sequence).

This clone has a handful of counts. CDR3 DNA: TGTGCCAGCCGTACCGGGACAGGGTCCCTCAATGAGCAGTTCTTC. It encodes CASRTGTGSLNEQFF. This rearrangement joins TRBV6-5 to TRBJ2-1, with 9 bases that match TRBD1. V shed 8 bases, J shed 6 bases, and the junction held 11 bases outside the gene matches. CDR3 size: 15 residues. Germline V gene lookup returns CDR1 MNHEY and CDR2 SVGAGI.

This chain connects TRBV3-1 (or the pseudogene TRBV3-2) to TRBJ2-7, with a tentative D call TRBD2 (6 bases). The CDR3 runs 12 residues. The germline V gene has CDR1 LGHDT and CDR2 YNNKEL (reference sequence). The V and J ends lost 1 base and 7 bases respectively, with 8 bases between them. CDR3 sequence (DNA): TGTGCCAGCAGCCAAGGGCGGGGAGAGCAGTACTTC. Amino acids: CASSQGRGEQYF.

The chain is built from TRBV19 and TRBJ2-1; TRBD2 matches at 14 bases. The CDR3 runs 15 residues. The germline CDR1 and CDR2 sequences are LNHDA and SQIVND (reference sequence). Trimming removed 5 bases from V and 5 bases from J; junction bases left unmatched: 2. In nucleotides, the CDR3 is TGTGCCAGTAGTTCGGGACTAGCGGGAGACAATGAGCAGTTCTTC. It yields the protein CASSSGLAGDNEQFF.